This T cell receptor (beta chain) was sequenced for a study of early T cells in non-severe SARS-CoV-2 infection. Whole-study results and caveats: VDJdb matches were skewed toward anti-spike CD8 T cell responses.

MiXCR was run by TCRdb on the 5' RACE reads, yielding one entry per CDR3 protein. There are roughly 99,000 distinct CDR3 sequences in the sample; more than 10% occur only once, and 3.5% to 5% lies in the top ten. Regarding this clonotype: Its antigen is unidentified.

The J segment lost 1 base and the V segment lost 0 bases, leaving 6 bases of the junction unmatched. The CDR3 has 16 amino acids. Germline V gene sequence: CDR1 PRHDT, CDR2 FYEKMQ (reference sequence). The V gene is TRBV13, the J gene TRBJ2-7; 7 bases map to TRBD2. The clonotype was recovered from an adult who was a healthcare worker with PCR-confirmed SARS-CoV-2 infection or an uninfected control (not recorded which). The sequenced sample was whole blood, obtained at baseline. The CDR3 loop reads CASSLGLAGESYEQYF. For the CDR3, the DNA is TGTGCCAGCAGCTTAGGCCTGGCGGGAGAATCCTACGAGCAGTACTTC.